The entry below gives a single TCR beta chain sequence along with its context. V was cut by 2 bases and J by 0 bases, with 7 bases left in between. The length of the CDR3 is 15 residues. CDR1 is MNHEY and CDR2 is SMNVEV in the germline V gene (reference sequence). This sample is drawn from a study of T cell changes during pregnancy in multiple sclerosis. Clones were sequenced by immunoSEQ multiplex PCR, and TCRdb holds only the in-frame ones, with some missing. The profile covers some 74,000 clones, with roughly 90% appearing a single time and 3.7% taken by the ten largest. This chain connects TRBV27 to TRBJ1-4; D perhaps matches TRBD1 (6 bases). Sequences were derived from peripheral blood, sampled after pregnancy. The TCR comes from a female donor in good health, enrolled as a control in a pregnancy study. In DNA form, the CDR3 reads TGTGCCAGCAGTTTAGAGGGGGCAACTAATGAAAAACTGTTTTTT. Residues: CASSLEGATNEKLFF.